The rows below give T cell receptor beta chains drawn from one sample of a study of cytomegalovirus exposure and HLA in healthy donors. Using immunoSEQ multiplex PCR, the repertoire was profiled, and TCRdb retains in-frame clones only, with some absent. The sample shows over 110,000 clones, around 80% of them seen only once. Sequenced: PBMCs. Receptors were obtained from a female donor in good health and CMV-seronegative. Each CDR3 is given with its conserved first and last residue. Fields, in order: V gene, clone size, D gene, J gene, CDR3 protein, CDR3 DNA. D genes are given only for firm matches. The size field is filled for only some rows; it gives once, few, many or a size class.

v_call: TRBV27; clone_size: once; d_call: NA; j_call: TRBJ2-2; cdr3_aa: CASSLPRFGELFF; cdr3_nt: TGTGCCAGCAGTTTACCCCGGTTCGGGGAGCTGTTTTTT
v_call: TRBV7-8; clone_size: NA; d_call: TRBD1; j_call: TRBJ1-4; cdr3_aa: CASSAQGATNEKLFF; cdr3_nt: TGTGCCAGCAGCGCCCAGGGGGCAACTAATGAAAAACTGTTTTTT
v_call: TRBV7-9; clone_size: NA; d_call: TRBD2; j_call: TRBJ2-7; cdr3_aa: CASSFGLAGGNVLGGEQYF; cdr3_nt: TGTGCCAGCAGCTTTGGACTAGCGGGGGGTAACGTTCTTGGGGGCGAGCAGTACTTC
v_call: TRBV7-6; clone_size: NA; d_call: TRBD2; j_call: TRBJ2-5; cdr3_aa: CASSLAPPASGRGSGETQYF; cdr3_nt: TGTGCCAGCAGCTTAGCCCCCCCGGCTAGCGGGAGGGGTTCAGGAGAGACCCAGTACTTC
v_call: TRBV5-1; clone_size: NA; d_call: NA; j_call: TRBJ1-4; cdr3_aa: CASSLSQGGANEKLFF; cdr3_nt: TGCGCCAGCAGCTTGAGCCAGGGAGGTGCTAATGAAAAACTGTTTTTT
v_call: TRBV27; clone_size: few; d_call: TRBD1; j_call: TRBJ1-5; cdr3_aa: CASSLWSPAGGPFSNQPQHF; cdr3_nt: TGTGCCAGCAGTTTATGGAGTCCGGCAGGGGGTCCTTTCAGCAATCAGCCCCAGCATTTT
v_call: TRBV18; clone_size: NA; d_call: TRBD2; j_call: TRBJ2-1; cdr3_aa: CASSLLAGGDNEQFF; cdr3_nt: TGTGCCAGCTCACTACTAGCGGGAGGGGACAATGAGCAGTTCTTC
v_call: TRBV5-1; clone_size: NA; d_call: TRBD1; j_call: TRBJ2-7; cdr3_aa: CASSWGQGYEQYF; cdr3_nt: TGCGCCAGCAGCTGGGGACAGGGCTACGAGCAGTACTTC
v_call: TRBV2; clone_size: NA; d_call: NA; j_call: TRBJ2-3; cdr3_aa: CAGHSLSTDTQYF; cdr3_nt: TGTGCCGGCCACAGTCTGAGCACAGATACGCAGTATTTT
v_call: TRBV9; clone_size: NA; d_call: NA; j_call: TRBJ1-1; cdr3_aa: CASSVFGAGGEAFF; cdr3_nt: TGTGCCAGCAGCGTATTCGGGGCGGGGGGTGAAGCTTTCTTT
v_call: TRBV6-1; clone_size: few; d_call: NA; j_call: TRBJ2-7; cdr3_aa: CASSVQGSYEQYF; cdr3_nt: TGTGCCAGCAGTGTACAGGGATCCTACGAGCAGTACTTC
v_call: TRBV4-1; clone_size: NA; d_call: TRBD1; j_call: TRBJ1-2; cdr3_aa: CASSQPRGRQGAYYGYTF; cdr3_nt: TGCGCCAGCAGCCAACCCAGGGGCCGACAGGGGGCGTACTATGGCTACACCTTC
v_call: TRBV5-1; clone_size: NA; d_call: NA; j_call: TRBJ1-1; cdr3_aa: CASSLGRGNTEAFF; cdr3_nt: TGCGCCAGCAGCTTGGGTCGGGGGAACACTGAAGCTTTCTTT
v_call: TRBV28; clone_size: few; d_call: TRBD1; j_call: TRBJ1-1; cdr3_aa: CASSVGQGNAFF; cdr3_nt: TGTGCCAGCAGTGTGGGACAGGGTAACGCTTTCTTT
v_call: TRBV29-1; clone_size: NA; d_call: TRBD1; j_call: TRBJ1-2; cdr3_aa: CSTETGQGYTF; cdr3_nt: TGCAGCACGGAGACAGGGCAGGGCTACACCTTC
v_call: TRBV14; clone_size: NA; d_call: NA; j_call: TRBJ2-1; cdr3_aa: CASSQAIRPLTYNEQFF; cdr3_nt: TGTGCCAGCAGCCAAGCCATTAGACCACTAACCTACAATGAGCAGTTCTTC